This TCR beta chain is from a study of T cell repertoires in cytomegalovirus infection. TCRdb re-derived calls from the reads in MiXCR, one entry per CDR3 protein. The sample includes roughly 500,000 distinct CDR3 sequences, 40% to 50% of them seen just once. CDR3 length: 14 residues. V lost 3 bases to trimming and J lost 1 base, with 11 bases between them. Germline V lookup: CDR1 DFQATT, CDR2 SNEGSKA (reference sequence). Notes on this clonotype: Its matching antigen is unknown.

The V call is TRBV20-1, the J call TRBJ2-3; perhaps TRBD2 as D (6 bases). The clonotype was recovered from a human donor in good health (CMV status not recorded). Some clones in this sample may be carry-over from other donors' samples. The material was cultured PBMCs, obtained from culture after CMV antigen stimulation. The DNA of the CDR3 is TGCAGTGCTAGGGCTAGCGCAGGCACAGATACGCAGTATTTT. It encodes CSARASAGTDTQYF.